This TCR beta chain is from a study of T cells expressing NK-cell markers. For the study at large: The authors sequenced eight donors, of whom seven were HCMV-seropositive and one was seronegative.

Scientists made TCR beta cDNA using 5'RACE template switching with UMIs. TCRdb reanalyzed the 5' RACE reads and collapses them to one entry per CDR3 protein, without DNA. The repertoire table contains 550,000 to 600,000 distinct CDR3 sequences. Worth noting for this clonotype: The target antigen is unknown.

Overall study results and limits: Researchers report these clonotypes also headed the CD3+CD56-NKG2C+ fraction in a few donors. Of the CD8+ T cell pool in about six donors, about 1.0-7.0% was accounted for by dominant NKG2C+ clonotypes.

This CDR3 spans 18 amino acids. Germline V gene lookup returns CDR1 LNHNV and CDR2 YYDKDF (reference sequence). This receptor was taken from a man aged 18 to 30 in good health. The sequenced sample was blood T cells: a sorted CD56 or NKG2C T cell subset, CD4+ or CD8+ T cells, or bulk PBMC T cells (not recorded which). The rearrangement uses TRBV15 and TRBJ2-4; TCRdb indicates TRBD2, and absent DNA this call remains unverified. CDR3 sequence: CATSSYGLAGSLKNIQYF. Based on the CDR3 plus reference TRBV15 and TRBJ2-4, the full variable domain is DAMVIQNPRYQVTQFGKPVTLSCSQTLNHNVMYWYQQKSSQAPKLLFHYYDKDFNNEADTPDNFQSRRPNTSFCFLDIRSPGLGDTAMYLCATSSYGLAGSLKNIQYFGAGTRLSVL.